A single sample gave rise to the 30 T cell receptor beta chains below, sequenced in a study of T-cell memory formation after mild COVID-19. TCRdb ran MiXCR on the 5' RACE reads and lists one entry per CDR3 protein. The sample lists about 340,000 distinct CDR3 sequences, 13% to 15% occurring once. Material for sequencing was PBMCs or a T cell subset sorted from them (not recorded which). Source of these receptors: a man between 18 and 35 years old who had mild COVID-19 (a few samples of this study predate the infection). Cell type and time point are not known.

This clonotype has a handful of counts. The chain employs TRBV12-3 or TRBV12-4 and TRBJ1-5; D not resolved. The length of the CDR3 is 14 residues. Trimming stripped 3 bases from V and 6 bases from J, with 12 bases between. CDR3 bases: TGTGCCAGCAGTTTTAGTCTAGCCATTCAGCCCCAGCATTTT. It encodes CASSFSLAIQPQHF.

This chain uses TRBV5-1 with TRBJ2-3; 13 nucleotides line up with TRBD2. CDR3 size: 15 residues. Losses at the gene ends were 4 bases for V and 1 base for J; bases not matched to a gene: 0. The V gene's germline CDR1 is SGHRS and CDR2 YFSETQ. The CDR3 DNA sequence: TGCGCCAGCAGCGGACTAGCGGGGGGCACAGATACGCAGTATTTT. Translating it yields CASSGLAGGTDTQYF.

This rearrangement joins TRBV18 to TRBJ1-4, with D uncertain. This CDR3 has 14 residues. Germline CDR1 KGHSH, CDR2 LQKENI. The ends were cut back, 3 bases at V and 5 bases at J, with 10 bases in the middle. DNA for the CDR3: TGTGCCAGCTCACCGCAGCCAGAAAATGAAAAACTGTTTTTT. This translates into CASSPQPENEKLFF.

This clonotype turned up a few times. J is TRBJ2-3 and V is TRBV12-5; D may be TRBD1 (5 bases). This CDR3 has 15 residues. Germline lookup yields CDR1 LGHNT and CDR2 FRNRAP. The V end was cut by 2 bases, the J end by 2 bases, with 11 bases between. CDR3 sequence (DNA): TGTGCTAGTGGTTTGACAGGTCGTTACACAGATACGCAGTATTTT. The encoded protein is CASGLTGRYTDTQYF.

The chain has TRBV6-5 and TRBJ2-5; D assignment may be TRBD1 or TRBD2 (5 bases each). Germline values: CDR1 MNHEY, CDR2 SVGAGI. This CDR3 spans 15 amino acids. Trimming shortened V by 5 bases and J by 5 bases, and 18 bases separated the two germline ends. CDR3 protein: CASSLQAGTGETQYF. Written as DNA, the CDR3 is TGTGCCAGCAGTCTTCAAGCTGGGACGGGGGAGACCCAGTACTTC.

The chain combines TRBV11-2 with TRBJ2-5, with 12 bases that match TRBD2. Germline-derived CDR1 and CDR2 are SGHAT and FQNNGV. This CDR3 has 17 amino acids. J lost 4 bases, V lost 5 bases, and 11 bases had no gene match. CDR3 sequence: CASSHSSGGAGGETQYF. CDR3 nucleotides: TGTGCCAGCAGCCACTCTAGCGGGGGGGCCGGGGGAGAGACCCAGTACTTC.

This clonotype was detected a few times. The chain uses TRBV10-1 and TRBJ2-3; D is possibly TRBD1 or TRBD2 (6 bases each). The V end lost 6 bases, the J end lost 6 bases, and 16 bases lay between the germline ends. The CDR3 runs 14 residues. The V gene's germline CDR1 is WNHNN and CDR2 SYGVQD (reference sequence). In DNA form, the CDR3 reads TGCGCCAGCAGCGCGGGGACAACCCCTGATACGCAGTATTTT. Translating gives CASSAGTTPDTQYF.

This clonotype was picked up a small number of times. J is TRBJ1-2 and V is TRBV6-5, with unresolved D. Germline V gene sequence: CDR1 MNHEY, CDR2 SVGAGI. This CDR3 has 16 amino acids. V lost 2 bases to trimming and J lost 6 bases, with 19 bases between them. The CDR3 DNA is TGTGCCAGCAGTTACCAACCTTCGTACAGTTCTAATGGCTACACCTTC. As protein: CASSYQPSYSSNGYTF.

This clonotype was recorded many times. This chain links TRBV29-1 with TRBJ2-3; tentative D call: TRBD2 (5 bases). This CDR3 comprises 13 residues. With 6 bases removed from V and 5 bases from J, the gap between germline ends came to 15 bases. Germline V gene sequence: CDR1 SQVTM, CDR2 ANQGSEA. CDR3 protein: CSVGPGRGDTQYF. CDR3 nucleotides: TGCAGCGTCGGTCCGGGGAGAGGAGATACGCAGTATTTT.

The chain uses TRBV15 and TRBJ1-2; D gene unclear. CDR1 is LNHNV, CDR2 YYDKDF, per germline (reference sequence). The V end lost 0 bases, the J end lost 3 bases, and 8 bases lay between the germline ends. The CDR3 totals 14 residues. The CDR3 is CATSRDLTYYGYTF. The CDR3 nucleotides are TGTGCCACCAGCAGAGATCTAACATACTATGGCTACACCTTC.

The chain links TRBV10-3 to TRBJ2-7; 8 nucleotides agree with TRBD2. CDR3 length equals 15 residues. Germline CDR1 and CDR2: ENHRY and SYGVKD. The ends lost 2 bases at V and 3 bases at J; junction bases unmatched: 6. The CDR3 bases are TGTGCCATCAGTGAGGGACTAGCAGCGGGCTACGAGCAGTACTTC. Translating it yields CAISEGLAAGYEQYF.

This sequence joins TRBV12-3 or TRBV12-4 and TRBJ2-5, with D uncertain. V gave up 5 bases and J gave up 5 bases, with 18 bases separating them. The CDR3 runs 15 residues. In nucleotides, the CDR3 is TGTGCCAGCAGTCCACCCGGTCGTTTTAGGGAGACCCAGTACTTC. As protein: CASSPPGRFRETQYF.

The chain joins TRBV6-5 to TRBJ2-1; 12 positions agree with TRBD2. Germline V gene sequence: CDR1 MNHEY, CDR2 SVGAGI. This CDR3 contains 14 residues. J lost 5 bases, V lost 8 bases, and 4 bases had no gene match. As DNA, the CDR3 is TGTGCCAGCGTTGGACTAGCGGGGAACAATGAGCAGTTCTTC. Encoded protein: CASVGLAGNNEQFF.

The chain joins TRBV4-3 to TRBJ2-7; possible D gene TRBD1, 6 bases. The CDR3 loop spans 16 amino acids. CDR1 LGHNA and CDR2 YSLEER come from the germline V gene. Trimming took 3 bases from V and 0 from J, leaving 15 bases between them. CDR3 protein: CASSHSRGLPSYEQYF. CDR3 coding DNA: TGCGCCAGCAGCCACTCCAGGGGTCTACCCTCCTACGAGCAGTACTTC.

The table lists this clonotype with a count of one. The rearrangement links TRBV7-2 to TRBJ1-4; D is perhaps TRBD1 (6 bases). The CDR3 has 15 residues. Germline CDR1 SGHTA, CDR2 FQGNSA. V was shortened by 2 bases and J by 3 bases, with 10 bases between the two germline ends. CDR3 region: CASSLWGAANEKLFF. The DNA for the CDR3 is TGTGCCAGCAGCTTATGGGGGGCGGCTAATGAAAAACTGTTTTTT. The full variable domain, with the rest looked up from reference TRBV7-2 and TRBJ1-4, is GAGVSQSPSNKVTEKGKDVELRCDPISGHTALYWYRQSLGQGLEFLIYFQGNSAPDKSGLPSDRFSAERTGGSVSTLTIQRTQQEDSAVYLCASSLWGAANEKLFFGSGTQLSVL.

The CDR3 loop reads CASSEAKGRTGELFF. DNA of the CDR3: TGTGCCAGCAGTGAAGCAAAGGGGCGCACCGGGGAGCTGTTTTTT. The chain is built from TRBV6-1 and TRBJ2-2; D perhaps matches TRBD1 (5 bases). The ends were cut back, 0 bases at V and 4 bases at J, with 9 bases in the middle. Germline values: CDR1 MNHNS, CDR2 SASEGT. The CDR3 loop spans 15 amino acids.

This clonotype appeared many times. V and J are TRBV4-3 and TRBJ2-2; D possibly corresponds to TRBD2 (5 bases). The CDR3 contains 17 residues. Germline CDR1 and CDR2: LGHNA and YSLEER. V dropped 4 bases and J dropped 2 bases, with 17 bases sitting between them. CDR3 loop: CASSPFPGNGNTGELFF. The CDR3 DNA sequence: TGCGCCAGCAGCCCATTCCCCGGGAATGGAAACACCGGGGAGCTGTTTTTT.

This clonotype was detected ten times or more. The chain couples TRBV7-2 to TRBJ2-3, with no clear D. Trimming pared 5 bases from V and 2 bases from J, leaving 20 bases between. CDR3 length: 17 residues. From germline, CDR1 is SGHTA and CDR2 FQGNSA. The CDR3 DNA sequence: TGTGCCAGCAGCCTAAGTCCCGATTGGGTTAACACAGATACGCAGTATTTT. Protein product: CASSLSPDWVNTDTQYF. Variable domain in full (rest from reference TRBV7-2 and TRBJ2-3): GAGVSQSPSNKVTEKGKDVELRCDPISGHTALYWYRQSLGQGLEFLIYFQGNSAPDKSGLPSDRFSAERTGGSVSTLTIQRTQQEDSAVYLCASSLSPDWVNTDTQYFGPGTRLTVL.

This clonotype was seen a few times. This rearrangement joins TRBV4-3 to TRBJ1-5; tentative D call: TRBD1 (6 bases). CDR3 length: 15 amino acids. Per the germline V gene, CDR1 is LGHNA and CDR2 is YSLEER. Trimming shortened V by 4 bases and J by 2 bases, and 12 bases separated the two germline ends. CDR3 sequence: CASSPRRQGNQPQHF. The CDR3 DNA is TGCGCCAGCAGCCCCCGGCGACAGGGCAATCAGCCCCAGCATTTT.

This sequence joins TRBV20-1 and TRBJ2-5, with D possibly called TRBD1 or TRBD2 (6 bases each). The V gene's germline CDR1 is DFQATT and CDR2 SNEGSKA (reference sequence). The ends were cut back, 6 bases at V and 2 bases at J, with 10 bases in the middle. CDR3 length: 12 residues. The CDR3 spells CSAGGQQETQYF. The CDR3 region has the DNA TGCAGTGCGGGGGGCCAGCAAGAGACCCAGTACTTC.

This clonotype was recorded a few times. CDR3 DNA sequence: TGTGCCATCAGGGGCGGGGGGTCCACAGATACGCAGTATTTT. This encodes CAIRGGGSTDTQYF. The chain couples TRBV9 to TRBJ2-3, with 8 positions matching TRBD2. The J segment lost 2 bases and the V segment lost 9 bases, leaving 8 bases of the junction unmatched. The CDR3 length is 14 residues. The germline CDR1 and CDR2 sequences are SGDLS and YYNGEE. Looking up the rest from reference TRBV9 and TRBJ2-3 gives the full variable domain: DSGVTQTPKHLITATGQRVTLRCSPRSGDLSVYWYQQSLDQGLQFLIQYYNGEERAKGNILERFSAQQFPDLHSELNLSSLELGDSALYFCAIRGGGSTDTQYFGPGTRLTVL.

The rearrangement links TRBV2 to TRBJ2-5; 9 nucleotides align to TRBD2. The germline V gene has CDR1 SNHLY and CDR2 FYNNEI. The CDR3 sequence is 13 residues long. J was trimmed by 2 bases and V by 8 bases; bases with no gene match: 3. CDR3 region: CASRLAEQETQYF. The CDR3 DNA is TGTGCCAGCCGACTAGCGGAACAAGAGACCCAGTACTTC.

This clonotype was recorded a few times. J is TRBJ1-3 and V is TRBV29-1; 8 bases are shared with TRBD1. Germline CDR1 and CDR2: SQVTM and ANQGSEA. This CDR3 has 15 amino acids. V gave up 4 bases and J gave up 4 bases; unmatched junction bases: 9. This CDR3 reads CSVGMTGDYGNTIYF. In DNA, the CDR3 is TGCAGCGTTGGGATGACAGGGGATTACGGAAACACCATATATTTT.

This clonotype was seen many times. The chain couples TRBV6-6 to TRBJ1-2; D is perhaps TRBD1 (5 bases). Germline loops: CDR1 MNHNY, CDR2 SVGAGI (reference sequence). CDR3 size: 13 residues. V dropped 6 bases and J dropped 2 bases, with 10 bases sitting between them. As DNA, the CDR3 is TGTGCCAGCAGGGGAGGGGAAAACTATGGCTACACCTTC. Translated: CASRGGENYGYTF.

The chain employs TRBV7-2 and TRBJ2-5; possible D gene TRBD2, 6 bases. Trimming removed 0 bases from V and 5 bases from J, with 13 bases in between. This CDR3 region has 15 residues. From germline, CDR1 is SGHTA and CDR2 FQGNSA. The CDR3 DNA sequence: TGTGCCAGCAGCTTAGCGATAGCGGCGGGCGAGACCCAGTACTTC. It yields the protein CASSLAIAAGETQYF.

The chain is built from TRBV2 and TRBJ1-6; D perhaps matches TRBD1 (6 bases). V lost 8 bases and J 7 bases, leaving 21 bases between the germline ends. Germline CDR1 is SNHLY and CDR2 is FYNNEI. The CDR3 covers 16 residues. The chain's CDR3 is CASQGTPRVGNSPLHF. CDR3 DNA sequence: TGTGCCAGCCAGGGGACGCCGCGCGTTGGGAATTCACCCCTCCACTTT.

This clonotype was seen a few times. The rearrangement links TRBV6-2 or TRBV6-3 to TRBJ2-3; D ambiguous. V dropped 0 bases and J dropped 9 bases, with 7 bases sitting between them. CDR3 length: 12 amino acids. CDR1 is MNHEY, CDR2 SVGEGT, per germline. CDR3 DNA sequence: TGTGCCAGCAGTTACTCGGTGCTAACGCAGTATTTT. This codes for CASSYSVLTQYF.

This clonotype was counted only a few times. The chain employs TRBV5-1 and TRBJ2-5; 8 bases match TRBD1. The junction had 9 bases not matched to a gene; V was cut back by 4 bases and J by 4 bases. The germline CDR1 and CDR2 sequences are SGHRS and YFSETQ. The CDR3 is made up of 15 amino acids. The CDR3 region has the DNA TGCGCCAGCAGCATTGGGACAGGAGTTAGAGAGACCCAGTACTTC. This codes for CASSIGTGVRETQYF.

The V gene is TRBV6-1, the J gene TRBJ2-4, with 8 bases matching TRBD2. The V gene's germline CDR1 is MNHNS and CDR2 SASEGT. CDR3 length: 15 residues. V was clipped by 6 bases and J by 1 base; unmatched bases: 5. As DNA, the CDR3 is TGTGCCAGCAGCCCGGGGGGGGCGGCCAAAAACATTCAGTACTTC. Translating it yields CASSPGGAAKNIQYF.

This clonotype was counted a few times. This sequence joins TRBV28 and TRBJ2-7; D possibly matches TRBD1 or TRBD2 (7 bases each). Between the trimmed V and J ends, which lost 8 bases and 3 bases, there was a span of 20 bases. Germline V gene lookup returns CDR1 MDHEN and CDR2 SYDVKM. The CDR3 runs to 15 residues. The CDR3 region is CASAPGGADSYEQYV. The CDR3 DNA sequence: TGTGCCAGCGCCCCAGGGGGGGCTGATAGCTACGAGCAGTACGTC.